This entry lists 24 T cell receptor beta chains sequenced from one sample in a study of pediatric ulcerative colitis. One to two pinch biopsies were taken from the rectum during colonoscopy. The protocol was immunoSEQ multiplex PCR, while the TCRdb copy is restricted to in-frame clones and leaves out a portion. The sample holds about 35,000 clones, about 81% seen once. The sequencing input was gut tissue. The receptor set was obtained from a boy aged 5-17 years with mild ulcerative colitis.

The V call is TRBV30, the J call TRBJ2-5; D is perhaps TRBD2 (6 bases). This CDR3 has 13 amino acids. Germline V gene sequence: CDR1 GTSNPN, CDR2 SVGIG (reference sequence). Deletions cut 0 bases from V and 3 bases from J, with 8 bases between. CDR3: CAWSVGGEETQYF. CDR3 bases: TGTGCCTGGAGTGTCGGAGGGGAAGAGACCCAGTACTTC.

The chain links TRBV7-8 to TRBJ2-2; D ambiguous. Trimming pared 0 bases from V and 9 bases from J, leaving 11 bases between. The germline V gene has CDR1 SGHVS and CDR2 FQNEAQ. This CDR3 has 14 amino acids. The CDR3 sequence: CASSLASIPRELFF. The CDR3 DNA follows: TGTGCCAGCAGCTTAGCTTCCATCCCACGGGAGCTGTTTTTT.

This clone was observed a handful of times. The chain couples TRBV10-3 to TRBJ1-2; D gene uncertain. The V and J ends lost 3 bases and 8 bases respectively, with 22 bases between them. Germline assignment: CDR1 ENHRY and CDR2 SYGVKD. There are 16 residues in the CDR3. This CDR3 reads CAISEGEVARVRGYTF. Written as DNA, the CDR3 is TGTGCCATCAGTGAAGGCGAGGTCGCAAGAGTGAGGGGCTACACCTTC.

The chain links TRBV14 to TRBJ1-6; D not resolved. The CDR3 loop spans 14 amino acids. CDR1 SGHDN and CDR2 FVKESK come from the germline V gene. Trimming removed 3 bases at V and 4 bases at J, with 7 bases between. CDR3: CASSQKNYNSPLHF. The CDR3 DNA reads TGTGCCAGCAGCCAGAAGAATTATAATTCACCCCTCCACTTT.

CDR3 nucleotides: TGTGCCTGGAGCCGGGCCTATGGCTACACCTTC. It is translated as CAWSRAYGYTF. The gene calls are TRBV30 and TRBJ1-2; D is undetermined. The V and J ends lost 3 bases and 4 bases respectively, with 6 bases between them. Germline V gene data show CDR1 as GTSNPN and CDR2 as SVGIG (reference sequence). The CDR3 contains 11 residues.

About this clone itself: The same CDR3 also results from other DNA sequences found in this sample. The V and J genes are TRBV6-6 and TRBJ1-2; 10 nucleotides agree with TRBD1. Germline CDR1 MNHNY, CDR2 SVGAGI (reference sequence). CDR3 length: 15 residues. V trimming: 5 bases; J trimming: 2 bases; junction bases outside the gene matches: 5. In DNA form, the CDR3 reads TGTGCCAGCAGTCATCCGGGACAGGGGAACTATGGCTACACCTTC. Its translation: CASSHPGQGNYGYTF.

V gene TRBV29-1 combines with J gene TRBJ1-1; D remains ambiguous. From germline, CDR1 is SQVTM and CDR2 ANQGSEA. The length of the CDR3 is 16 residues. Trimming shortened V by 4 bases and J by 0 bases, and 18 bases separated the two germline ends. The CDR3 loop is CSVALPGWTVNTEAFF. Written as DNA, the CDR3 is TGCAGCGTTGCTCTCCCCGGGTGGACGGTGAACACTGAAGCTTTCTTT.

The chain links TRBV6-6 to TRBJ2-3; the match to TRBD2 covers 8 bases. Germline CDR1 is MNHNY and CDR2 is SVGAGI (reference sequence). The CDR3 contains 11 residues. V shed 5 bases and J 11 bases; nucleotides not matched to a gene: 3. This chain's CDR3 is CASSGGTRQYF. CDR3 bases: TGTGCCAGCAGTGGGGGGACTAGGCAGTATTTT.

This chain uses TRBV10-1 with TRBJ1-6; possibly TRBD1 for D (6 bases). This CDR3 is 13 amino acids long. V was cut by 6 bases and J by 6 bases, with 9 bases left in between. Per germline, CDR1 WNHNN and CDR2 SYGVQD (reference sequence). The DNA of the CDR3 is TGCGCCAGCAGGGACAGTCTTAATTCACCCCTCCACTTT. Translated: CASRDSLNSPLHF.

The J gene is TRBJ1-5, the V gene TRBV7-2; no reliable D call. The length of the CDR3 is 13 residues. CDR1 is SGHTA, CDR2 FQGNSA, per germline. Trimming stripped 5 bases from V and 2 bases from J, with 7 bases between. This CDR3 is CASSRRRNQPQHF. CDR3 in DNA: TGTGCCAGCAGCCGGCGACGCAATCAGCCCCAGCATTTT.

The chain combines TRBV7-9 with TRBJ1-3, with a possible D match to TRBD1 (5 bases). Trimming took 2 bases from V and 4 from J, leaving 12 bases between them. The CDR3 contains 15 residues. CDR1 and CDR2 from the germline V gene are SEHNR and FQNEAQ (reference sequence). DNA for the CDR3: TGTGCCAGCAGCTTAACCGGGACCTTAGGAAACACCATATATTTT. It is translated as CASSLTGTLGNTIYF. Filled out from reference TRBV7-9 and TRBJ1-3, the complete variable domain reads DTGVSQNPRHKITKRGQNVTFRCDPISEHNRLYWYRQTLGQGPEFLTYFQNEAQLEKSRLLSDRFSAERPKGSFSTLEIQRTEQGDSAMYLCASSLTGTLGNTIYFGEGSWLTVV.

The chain employs TRBV5-1 and TRBJ1-2; 7 positions agree with TRBD1. Per the germline V gene, CDR1 is SGHRS and CDR2 is YFSETQ. After removal of 4 bases from V and 5 bases from J, the junction contained 17 bases not matched to a gene. This CDR3 comprises 17 residues. The CDR3 sequence is CASSPDQPDRPFYGYTF. In nucleotides, the CDR3 is TGCGCCAGCAGCCCGGATCAACCGGACAGGCCCTTTTATGGCTACACCTTC. The full variable domain, completed using reference TRBV5-1 and TRBJ1-2, is KAGVTQTPRYLIKTRGQQVTLSCSPISGHRSVSWYQQTPGQGLQFLFEYFSETQRNKGNFPGRFSGRQFSNSRSEMNVSTLELGDSALYLCASSPDQPDRPFYGYTFGSGTRLTVV.

The chain employs TRBV25-1 and TRBJ1-1; the D gene is possibly TRBD1 (6 bases). Germline V gives CDR1 MGHDK, CDR2 SYGVNS. This CDR3 comprises 14 residues. Trimming cost V 3 bases and J 4 bases, with 12 bases left between them. The CDR3, as DNA: TGTGCCAGCAGTGAGTCAGGGGCGGGCACTGAAGCTTTCTTT. This encodes CASSESGAGTEAFF. The variable domain in full, completed from reference TRBV25-1 and TRBJ1-1, reads EADIYQTPRYLVIGTGKKITLECSQTMGHDKMYWYQQDPGMELHLIHYSYGVNSTEKGDLSSESTVSRIRTEHFPLTLESARPSHTSQYLCASSESGAGTEAFFGQGTRLTVV.

V gene TRBV9 combines with J gene TRBJ2-1; TRBD1 aligns across 9 bases. The CDR3 loop spans 16 amino acids. Germline CDR1 reads SGDLS; CDR2 reads YYNGEE. The trim removed 4 bases at V and 3 bases at J, leaving 8 bases unmatched. DNA for the CDR3: TGTGCCAGCAGCTCAATATGGGACAGGGTCTACAATGAGCAGTTCTTC. Protein product: CASSSIWDRVYNEQFF.

This chain joins TRBV5-1 and TRBJ1-3; D unclear. V was cut by 0 bases and J by 0 bases, with 7 bases left in between. The CDR3 extends over 15 amino acids. CDR1 and CDR2 (germline): SGHRS, YFSETQ. The CDR3 nucleotides are TGCGCCAGCAGCTTGGAGGCCTTCTCTGGAAACACCATATATTTT. Encoded protein: CASSLEAFSGNTIYF.

This clone has a single count. This rearrangement joins TRBV29-1 to TRBJ1-1; 7 bases agree with TRBD1. CDR1 and CDR2 (germline): SQVTM, ANQGSEA. The CDR3 spans 14 residues. V shed 7 bases, J shed 10 bases, and the junction held 18 bases outside the gene matches. For the CDR3, the DNA is TGCAGCGCTACCCCCCTGGACAGGTTCCTCCGAGCTTTCTTT. Protein product: CSATPLDRFLRAFF.

V and J are TRBV6-5 and TRBJ1-6, with a possible D match to TRBD1 (6 bases). Germline-derived CDR1 and CDR2 are MNHEY and SVGAGI. Trimming left V 0 bases short and J 8 bases short, with 11 bases between. This CDR3 has 15 residues. DNA of the CDR3: TGTGCCAGCAGTTACTCGTGGGGGCAGGATTCACCCCTCCACTTT. This codes for CASSYSWGQDSPLHF.

J is TRBJ1-6 and V is TRBV30; D may be TRBD1 (6 bases). V shed 3 bases and J shed 9 bases, with 12 bases lying between them. The V gene's germline CDR1 is GTSNPN and CDR2 SVGIG (reference sequence). CDR3 length: 13 residues. The CDR3 sequence: CAWRAGAGSPLHF. CDR3 nucleotides: TGTGCCTGGAGGGCAGGGGCCGGTTCACCCCTCCACTTT.

The chain carries TRBV5-1 and TRBJ2-5; 8 bases line up with TRBD2. Losses at the gene ends were 0 bases for V and 5 bases for J; bases not matched to a gene: 0. The CDR3 loop spans 13 amino acids. Germline lookup yields CDR1 SGHRS and CDR2 YFSETQ. CDR3: CASSLGTSETQYF. DNA for the CDR3: TGCGCCAGCAGCTTGGGGACTAGCGAGACCCAGTACTTC.

The chain recombines TRBV7-2 with TRBJ1-4; TRBD1 is a possible D gene (6 bases). The CDR3 is 14 residues long. CDR1 is SGHTA, CDR2 FQGNSA, per germline. The V gene lost 4 bases and the J gene lost 12 bases, with 18 bases spanning the gap. CDR3 nucleotide sequence: TGTGCCAGCAGCTCAGGGGCTCTCGTTGGGGAACTGTTTTTT. Translated, it gives CASSSGALVGELFF. Using reference TRBV7-2 and TRBJ1-4 for the parts outside the CDR3, the full variable domain is GAGVSQSPSNKVTEKGKDVELRCDPISGHTALYWYRQSLGQGLEFLIYFQGNSAPDKSGLPSDRFSAERTGGSVSTLTIQRTQQEDSAVYLCASSSGALVGELFFGSGTQLSVL.

The chain joins TRBV19 to TRBJ2-3; 8 nucleotides agree with TRBD2. Unmatched junction bases numbered 8, after V lost 3 bases and J lost 6 bases. Germline V gives CDR1 LNHDA, CDR2 SQIVND (reference sequence). This CDR3 is built from 15 residues. CDR3: CASSIGSGGRDTQYF. The CDR3, as DNA: TGTGCCAGTAGTATTGGGAGCGGGGGTAGGGATACGCAGTATTTT.

The chain carries TRBV4-1 and TRBJ1-4; D ambiguous. Germline values: CDR1 MGHRA, CDR2 YSYEKL. The CDR3 totals 15 residues. V lost 0 bases and J 5 bases, leaving 10 bases between the germline ends. The CDR3 reads CASSQDRPANEKLFF. The DNA of the CDR3 is TGCGCCAGCAGCCAAGATCGGCCCGCCAATGAAAAACTGTTTTTT.

The chain links TRBV5-4 to TRBJ1-6; maybe TRBD1 (5 bases). Germline CDR1 and CDR2: SGHNT and YYREEE (reference sequence). Trimming removed 4 bases from V and 0 bases from J, with 14 bases in between. The CDR3 loop spans 17 amino acids. CDR3 in amino acids: CASSRSGVGSYNSPLHF. Here the CDR3 DNA reads TGTGCCAGCAGCCGTTCGGGGGTTGGCTCCTATAATTCACCCCTCCACTTT.

The chain employs TRBV5-1 and TRBJ2-2; 12 nucleotides match TRBD2. This CDR3 has 17 amino acids. Germline V CDR1 and CDR2: SGHRS, YFSETQ. V was pared by 2 bases and J by 4 bases, with 6 bases of the junction left unmatched. CDR3 nucleotides: TGCGCCAGCAGCTTCCTAGCGGGGGGGCCCGGCACCGGGGAGCTGTTTTTT. Amino acid sequence: CASSFLAGGPGTGELFF. Full variable domain (rest looked up from reference TRBV5-1 and TRBJ2-2): KAGVTQTPRYLIKTRGQQVTLSCSPISGHRSVSWYQQTPGQGLQFLFEYFSETQRNKGNFPGRFSGRQFSNSRSEMNVSTLELGDSALYLCASSFLAGGPGTGELFFGEGSRLTVL.